This T cell receptor (beta chain) was recorded in a study of blood T cell repertoires in COVID-19. Background on the study: Acute and convalescent COVID-19 specimens originated in the United States, Italy and Spain. The cDNA or gDNA used as material had been derived from T cells, B-cell-depleted T cells, or PBMCs.

This CDR3 has 14 amino acids. The ends were cut back, 1 base at V and 4 bases at J, with 11 bases in the middle. Per germline, CDR1 SGHDT and CDR2 YYEEEE. Authors' processing steps: Scientists estimated how many nucleated cells there were by amplifying reference gene primers. Produced via immunoSEQ multiplex PCR; TCRdb's table is partial and in-frame only. The V and J calls and clone size come from that table; D and trimming were worked out from the DNA. Seen here are some 180,000 clones, about four fifths observed once, and the top ten hold under 8.5%. The sequenced material came from peripheral blood. The V and J genes are TRBV5-6 and TRBJ1-2; tentative D call: TRBD1 (5 bases). This TCR was recovered from a human donor in a cohort sampled during active COVID-19. The DNA for the CDR3 is TGTGCCAGCAGCTTGATCCGACAGAGCTATGGCTACACCTTC. It codes for CASSLIRQSYGYTF.